This T cell receptor beta chain was obtained from a study of vaccination and CD4 T cells after COVID-19. The wider study: Stimulation of the cells used overlapping spike peptide pools from SARS-CoV-2 and from the common cold coronaviruses HCoV-NL63, HCoV-OC43 and HCoV-229E. Study findings and constraints: Median numbers of SARS-CoV-2-reactive clonotypes increased from roughly 21 to 40 (not a significant change).

The treatment: approximately 11-day PBMC culture with coronavirus spike peptide pools or control peptides (ViraFEST assay). Cultures of PBMCs, around 2 million per well, were set up with 9 to 10 IU/ml IL-2 and roughly 10 ug/ml peptide pools. CDR1 MNHEY and CDR2 SMNVEV come from the germline V gene (reference sequence). The CDR3 loop spans 12 amino acids. The Oncomine TCR Beta short-read assay was what sequenced the DNA obtained from cultured CD4+ T cells. Cultured CD4+ T cells were the source of extracted genomic DNA. TCRdb recomputed calls from the PCR reads with MiXCR, one row per CDR3 protein. Of about 23,000 distinct CDR3 sequences listed, roughly 58% are singletons. About this clonotype itself: What it binds is not known.

This chain connects TRBV27 to TRBJ1-6, with no clear D. The clonotype was recovered from a human donor who had recovered from COVID-19. Sequenced input: CD4+ T cells from blood, cultured in vitro. The chain's CDR3 is CALVSYNSPLHF. The CDR3, as DNA: TGTGCTCTTGTAAGCTATAATTCACCCCTCCACTTT.